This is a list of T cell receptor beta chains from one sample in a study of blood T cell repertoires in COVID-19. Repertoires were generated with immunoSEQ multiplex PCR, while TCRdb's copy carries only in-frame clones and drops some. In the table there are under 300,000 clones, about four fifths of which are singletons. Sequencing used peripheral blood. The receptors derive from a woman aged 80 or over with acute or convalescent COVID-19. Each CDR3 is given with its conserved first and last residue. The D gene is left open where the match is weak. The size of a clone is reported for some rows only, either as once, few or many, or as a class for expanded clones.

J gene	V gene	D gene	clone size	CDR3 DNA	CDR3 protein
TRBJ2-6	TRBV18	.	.	TGTGCCAGCTCACCCCCCCAGATGGCCGGGGCCAACGTCCTGACTTTC	CASSPPQMAGANVLTF
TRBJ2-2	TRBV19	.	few	TGTGCCAGTAGTCACCGGGATGGGCTTGGAACCGGGGAGCTGTTTTTT	CASSHRDGLGTGELFF
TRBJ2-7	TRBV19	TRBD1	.	TGTGCCAGTAGCTCTCGGACAGGGGGCCCCACATGGGACGAGCAGTACTTC	CASSSRTGGPTWDEQYF
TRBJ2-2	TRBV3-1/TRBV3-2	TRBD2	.	TGTGCCAGCAGCCAAGGGGGAGGGGACACCGGGGAGCTGTTTTTT	CASSQGGGDTGELFF
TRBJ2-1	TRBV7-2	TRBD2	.	TGTGCCAGCAGCTTAGTGGCGGGGACTATGTACAATGAGCAGTTCTTC	CASSLVAGTMYNEQFF
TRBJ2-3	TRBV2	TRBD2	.	TGTGCCAGCAGTTTCCGAGGACTAGCGAGCACAGATACGCAGTATTTT	CASSFRGLASTDTQYF
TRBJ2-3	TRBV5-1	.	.	TGCGCCAGCAGCTTGGAGTCATACCTCGGGGATACGCAGTATTTT	CASSLESYLGDTQYF
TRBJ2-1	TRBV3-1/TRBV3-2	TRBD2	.	TGTGCCAGCAGCCAAGATCATAGCGGGGGGGCTGATAATGAGCAGTTCTTC	CASSQDHSGGADNEQFF
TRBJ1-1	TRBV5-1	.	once	TGCGCCAGCAGCTTGAGAGGAACCGCCGCGCCGGCTTTCTTT	CASSLRGTAAPAFF
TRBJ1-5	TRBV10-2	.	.	TGCGCCAGCAGTGAGTCAGGAGGGAAGTCCCAGCCCCAGCATTTT	CASSESGGKSQPQHF
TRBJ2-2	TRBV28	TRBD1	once	TGTGCCAGCAGTGCGCCGGGACAGGGTCCCACCGGGGAGCTGTTTTTT	CASSAPGQGPTGELFF
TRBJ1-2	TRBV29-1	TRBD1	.	TGCAGCGCCAGGGACAGGGATGGCTACACCTTC	CSARDRDGYTF
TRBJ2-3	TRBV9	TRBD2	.	TGTGCCAGCAGCCCCCGACTAGCGGACACAGATACGCAGTATTTT	CASSPRLADTDTQYF
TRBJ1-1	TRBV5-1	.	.	TGCGCCAGCAGCTGGGGCCTGAACACTGAAGCTTTCTTT	CASSWGLNTEAFF
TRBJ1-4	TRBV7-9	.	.	TGTGCCAGCAGCTTAGGTAGTTCAACTAATGAAAAACTGTTTTTT	CASSLGSSTNEKLFF
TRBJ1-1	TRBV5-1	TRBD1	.	TGCGCCAGCAGCCCAGGGACAGGGTGGGAGAACACTGAAGCTTTCTTT	CASSPGTGWENTEAFF
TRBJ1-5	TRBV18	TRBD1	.	TGTGCCAGCTCACCTGAACAGGGGAATCAGCCCCAGCATTTT	CASSPEQGNQPQHF
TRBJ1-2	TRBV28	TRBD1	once	TGTGCCACCAGGCGGTGGACAGGGGGCACCTATGGCTACACCTTC	CATRRWTGGTYGYTF
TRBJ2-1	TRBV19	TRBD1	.	TGTGCCAGTACCAAGGGGGCAGGGACGAATGAGCAGTTCTTC	CASTKGAGTNEQFF
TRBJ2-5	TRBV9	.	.	TGTGCCAGCAGCGTAGACCGGTACCAAGAGACCCAGTACTTC	CASSVDRYQETQYF
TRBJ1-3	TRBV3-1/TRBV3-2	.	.	TGTGCCAGCAGCCAATCACAGGGCGCTGGAAACACCATATATTTT	CASSQSQGAGNTIYF
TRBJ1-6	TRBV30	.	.	TGTGCCTGGAGTGTACTCGGGACACGAATCTCCTATAATTCACCCCTCCACTTT	CAWSVLGTRISYNSPLHF
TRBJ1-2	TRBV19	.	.	TGTGCCAGTAGTTTTTCGGGAAAGTCTAACTATGGCTACACCTTC	CASSFSGKSNYGYTF
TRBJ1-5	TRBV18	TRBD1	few	TGTGCCAGCTCACCGACAGGGGCGGGAGTTGGCAATCAGCCCCAGCATTTT	CASSPTGAGVGNQPQHF
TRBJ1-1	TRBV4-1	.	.	TGCGCCAGCAGCCCAATACAGGCGAACACTGAAGCTTTCTTT	CASSPIQANTEAFF
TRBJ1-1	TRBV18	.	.	TGTGCCAGCTCACGGGGGGAGAGCACTGAAGCTTTCTTT	CASSRGESTEAFF
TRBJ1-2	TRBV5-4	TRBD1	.	TGTGCCAGCAGCTTGGAATTACTAGGGGGCGGCTACACCTTC	CASSLELLGGGYTF
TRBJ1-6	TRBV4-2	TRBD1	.	TGTGCCAGCAGCCAGGACAGGGTCGGATCTGCCGATAATTCACCCCTCCACTTT	CASSQDRVGSADNSPLHF
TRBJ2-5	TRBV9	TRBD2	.	TGTGCCAGCAGCGTAGGTAGTAGCGGGGGTACTCAAGAGACCCAGTACTTC	CASSVGSSGGTQETQYF
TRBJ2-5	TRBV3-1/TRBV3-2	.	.	TGTGCCAGCAGCCAAGATGGCCTAGGAGAGACCCAGTACTTC	CASSQDGLGETQYF
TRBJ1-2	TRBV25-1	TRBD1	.	TGTGCCAGCAGCCTGGGACAGGGGGCGGGTGGCTACACCTTC	CASSLGQGAGGYTF
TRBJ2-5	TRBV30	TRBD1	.	TGTGCCTGGAGTGTAGGACAGGGCCTCTTCCAAGAGACCCAGTACTTC	CAWSVGQGLFQETQYF